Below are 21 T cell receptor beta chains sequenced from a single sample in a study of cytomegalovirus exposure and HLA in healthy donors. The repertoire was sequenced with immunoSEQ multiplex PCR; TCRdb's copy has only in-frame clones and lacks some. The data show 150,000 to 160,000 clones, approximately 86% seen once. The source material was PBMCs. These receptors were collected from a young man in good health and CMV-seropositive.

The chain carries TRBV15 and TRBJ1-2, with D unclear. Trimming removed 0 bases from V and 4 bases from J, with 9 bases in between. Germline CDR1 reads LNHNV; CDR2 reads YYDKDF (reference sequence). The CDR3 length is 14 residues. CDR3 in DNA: TGTGCCACCAGCAGAGACCGGGTTCCCTATGGCTACACCTTC. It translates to CATSRDRVPYGYTF. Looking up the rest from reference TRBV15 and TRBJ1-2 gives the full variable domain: DAMVIQNPRYQVTQFGKPVTLSCSQTLNHNVMYWYQQKSSQAPKLLFHYYDKDFNNEADTPDNFQSRRPNTSFCFLDIRSPGLGDTAMYLCATSRDRVPYGYTFGSGTRLTVV.

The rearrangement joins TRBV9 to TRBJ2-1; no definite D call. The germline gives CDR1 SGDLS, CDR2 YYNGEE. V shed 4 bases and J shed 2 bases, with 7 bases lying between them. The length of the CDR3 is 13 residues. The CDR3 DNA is TGTGCCAGCAGCTTCCAGGCCTACAATGAGCAGTTCTTC. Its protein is CASSFQAYNEQFF.

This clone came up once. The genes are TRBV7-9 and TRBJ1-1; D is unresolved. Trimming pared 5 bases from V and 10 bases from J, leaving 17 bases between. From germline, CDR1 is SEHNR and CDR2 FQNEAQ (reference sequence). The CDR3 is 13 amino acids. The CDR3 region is CASSREEGGLAFF. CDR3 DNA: TGTGCCAGCAGCCGAGAGGAGGGAGGGCTAGCTTTCTTT.

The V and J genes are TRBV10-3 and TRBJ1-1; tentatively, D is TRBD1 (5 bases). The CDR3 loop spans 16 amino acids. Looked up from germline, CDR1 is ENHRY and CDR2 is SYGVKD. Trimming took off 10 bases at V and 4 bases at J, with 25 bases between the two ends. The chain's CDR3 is CATYHATRTGPTEAFF. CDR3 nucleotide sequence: TGTGCCACCTACCACGCCACCCGCACAGGCCCCACTGAAGCTTTCTTT.

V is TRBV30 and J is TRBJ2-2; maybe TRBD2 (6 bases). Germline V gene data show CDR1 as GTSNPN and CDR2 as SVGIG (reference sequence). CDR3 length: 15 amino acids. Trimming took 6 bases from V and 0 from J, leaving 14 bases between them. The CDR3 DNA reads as TGTGCCTGCCCCCGGGGGTTCGCGAACACCGGGGAGCTGTTTTTT. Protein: CACPRGFANTGELFF.

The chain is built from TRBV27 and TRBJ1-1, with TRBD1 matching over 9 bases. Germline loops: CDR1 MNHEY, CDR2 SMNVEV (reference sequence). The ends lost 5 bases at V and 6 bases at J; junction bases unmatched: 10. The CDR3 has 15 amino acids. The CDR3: CASSPRTGGAPEAFF. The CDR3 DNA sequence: TGTGCCAGCAGTCCGAGAACAGGGGGCGCACCTGAAGCTTTCTTT.

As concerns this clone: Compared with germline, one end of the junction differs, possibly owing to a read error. CDR3 DNA: TGTGCCAGCTCCCCACCCCCGGGGACTACAACAGATACGCAGTATTTT. As protein: CASSPPPGTTTDTQYF. V gene TRBV18 combines with J gene TRBJ2-3, with 7 bases identical to TRBD2. The CDR3 is 16 residues long. Germline values: CDR1 KGHSH, CDR2 LQKENI.

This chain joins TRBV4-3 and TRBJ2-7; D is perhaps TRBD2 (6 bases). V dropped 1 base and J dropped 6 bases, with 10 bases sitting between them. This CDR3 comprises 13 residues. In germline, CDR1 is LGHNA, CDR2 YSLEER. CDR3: CASSQGGGVEQYF. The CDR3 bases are TGCGCCAGCAGCCAAGGTGGAGGGGTCGAGCAGTACTTC.

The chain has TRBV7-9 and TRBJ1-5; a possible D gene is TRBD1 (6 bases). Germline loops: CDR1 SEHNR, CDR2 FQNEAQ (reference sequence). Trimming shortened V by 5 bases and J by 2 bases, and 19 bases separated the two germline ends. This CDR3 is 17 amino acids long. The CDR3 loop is CASSPGHGGRGNQPQHF. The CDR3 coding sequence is TGTGCCAGCAGCCCGGGACACGGAGGTCGGGGCAATCAGCCCCAGCATTTT.

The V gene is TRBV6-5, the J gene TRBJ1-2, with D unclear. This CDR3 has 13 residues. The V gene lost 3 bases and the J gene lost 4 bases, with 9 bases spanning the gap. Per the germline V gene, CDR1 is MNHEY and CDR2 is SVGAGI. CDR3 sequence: CASSYHGSYGYTF. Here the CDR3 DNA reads TGTGCCAGCAGTTATCACGGGAGCTATGGCTACACCTTC.

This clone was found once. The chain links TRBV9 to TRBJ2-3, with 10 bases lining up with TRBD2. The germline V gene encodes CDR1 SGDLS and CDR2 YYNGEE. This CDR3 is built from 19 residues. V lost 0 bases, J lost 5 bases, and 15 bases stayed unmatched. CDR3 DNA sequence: TGTGCCAGCAGCGTAGTTTCACTAGCGGGGAGGATTTCTCTAGATACGCAGTATTTT. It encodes CASSVVSLAGRISLDTQYF.

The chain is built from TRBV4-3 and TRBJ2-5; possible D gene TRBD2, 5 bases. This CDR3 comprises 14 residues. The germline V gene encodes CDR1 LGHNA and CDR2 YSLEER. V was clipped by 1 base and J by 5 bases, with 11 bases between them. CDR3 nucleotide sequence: TGCGCCAGCAGCCAAGTTTGGGGAGTTGAGACCCAGTACTTC. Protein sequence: CASSQVWGVETQYF.

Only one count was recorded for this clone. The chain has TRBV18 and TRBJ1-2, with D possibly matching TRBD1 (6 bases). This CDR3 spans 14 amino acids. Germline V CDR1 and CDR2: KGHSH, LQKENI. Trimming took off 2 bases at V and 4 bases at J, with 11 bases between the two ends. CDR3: CASSPGGDRYGYTF. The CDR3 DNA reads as TGTGCCAGCTCACCAGGGGGCGATCGCTATGGCTACACCTTC.

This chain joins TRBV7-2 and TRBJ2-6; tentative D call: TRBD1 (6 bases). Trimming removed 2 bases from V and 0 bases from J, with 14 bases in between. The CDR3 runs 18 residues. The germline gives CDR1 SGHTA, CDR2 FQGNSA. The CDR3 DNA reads TGTGCCAGCAGCTTAAAGGGGGACGGGACCTCTGGGGCCAACGTCCTGACTTTC. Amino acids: CASSLKGDGTSGANVLTF.

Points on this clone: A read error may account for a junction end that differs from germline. The CDR3 here is CASTDGLRDGCTF. The CDR3 DNA follows: TGTGCCAGCACCGACGGCTTGCGGGATGGCTGCACCTTC. The chain combines TRBV25-1 with TRBJ1-2; D is unresolved. In germline, CDR1 is MGHDK, CDR2 SYGVNS. The CDR3 contains 13 residues.

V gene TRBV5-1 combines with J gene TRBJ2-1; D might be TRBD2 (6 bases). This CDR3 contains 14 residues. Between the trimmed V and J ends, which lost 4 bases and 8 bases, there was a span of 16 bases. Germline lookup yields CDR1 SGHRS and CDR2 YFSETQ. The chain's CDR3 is CASSPVGGDDEQFF. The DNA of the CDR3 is TGCGCCAGCAGCCCCGTCGGGGGAGACGATGAGCAGTTCTTC. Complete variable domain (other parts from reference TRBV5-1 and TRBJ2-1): KAGVTQTPRYLIKTRGQQVTLSCSPISGHRSVSWYQQTPGQGLQFLFEYFSETQRNKGNFPGRFSGRQFSNSRSEMNVSTLELGDSALYLCASSPVGGDDEQFFGPGTRLTVL.

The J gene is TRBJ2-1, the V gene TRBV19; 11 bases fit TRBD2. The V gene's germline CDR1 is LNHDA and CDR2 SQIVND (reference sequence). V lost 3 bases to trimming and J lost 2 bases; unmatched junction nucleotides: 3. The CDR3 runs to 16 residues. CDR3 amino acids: CASSIRLAGPYNEQFF. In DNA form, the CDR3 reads TGTGCCAGTAGTATTCGACTAGCGGGGCCCTACAATGAGCAGTTCTTC.

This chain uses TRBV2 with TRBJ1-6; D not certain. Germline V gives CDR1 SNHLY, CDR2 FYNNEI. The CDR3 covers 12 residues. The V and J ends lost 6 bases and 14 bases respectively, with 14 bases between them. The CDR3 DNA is TGTGCCAGCAGCCCCGGCTCCGGGGCCCTCCACTTT. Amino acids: CASSPGSGALHF.

CDR3 in DNA: TGCGCCAGCAGTTTCCAGAACACTGAAGCTTTCTTT. Protein product: CASSFQNTEAFF. J is TRBJ1-1 and V is TRBV5-1; D ambiguous. CDR3 size: 12 residues. V gave up 5 bases and J gave up 1 base, with 6 bases separating them. In germline, CDR1 is SGHRS, CDR2 YFSETQ.

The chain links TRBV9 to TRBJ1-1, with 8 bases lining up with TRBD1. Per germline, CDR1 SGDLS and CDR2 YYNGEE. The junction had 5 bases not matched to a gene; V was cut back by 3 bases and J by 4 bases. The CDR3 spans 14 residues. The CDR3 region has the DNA TGTGCCAGCAGCGCCCAGACAGGGGTCACTGAAGCTTTCTTT. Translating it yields CASSAQTGVTEAFF.

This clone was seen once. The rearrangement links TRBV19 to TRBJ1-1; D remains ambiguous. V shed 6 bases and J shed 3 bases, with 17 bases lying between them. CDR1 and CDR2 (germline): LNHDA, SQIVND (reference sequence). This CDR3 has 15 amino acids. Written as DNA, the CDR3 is TGTGCCAGTAGAGATAGGAGATCTTCCCACACTGAAGCTTTCTTT. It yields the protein CASRDRRSSHTEAFF.